The 30 T cell receptor beta chains below come from one sample, sequenced in a study of monozygotic twins with inflammatory bowel disease. TCRdb reprocessed the 5' RACE reads; each CDR3 protein has one entry and no DNA is given. The sample features 110,000 to 150,000 distinct CDR3 sequences, with 0.95% to 1.5% in its top ten. Material for sequencing was blood. These receptors originate from a human donor with ulcerative colitis or Crohn's disease, or a healthy co-twin of an affected twin (not recorded which).

The V and J genes are TRBV29-1 and TRBJ2-7; as DNA is missing, the TRBD2 call by TCRdb cannot be tested. The germline V gene encodes CDR1 SQVTM and CDR2 ANQGSEA. This CDR3 comprises 14 residues. The CDR3 here is CSVEASGRPYEQYF.

V is TRBV9 and J is TRBJ1-5; the D call of TRBD1 rests on TCRdb alone, since no DNA is present to check it. Germline V gives CDR1 SGDLS, CDR2 YYNGEE. The CDR3 extends over 15 amino acids. CDR3: CASSAGGQGNQPQHF.

The chain employs TRBV5-6 and TRBJ2-1; TCRdb returns TRBD2, unconfirmable since there is no DNA. This CDR3 region has 16 residues. The V gene's germline CDR1 is SGHDT and CDR2 YYEEEE. The CDR3 reads CASSSASGRAYNEQFF.

The chain employs TRBV30 and TRBJ1-6; TCRdb gives TRBD1 as the D gene, but with no DNA this cannot be confirmed. This CDR3 region has 14 residues. From germline, CDR1 is GTSNPN and CDR2 SVGIG (reference sequence). CDR3 region: CAWSAGQDNSPLHF.

The chain uses TRBV28 and TRBJ1-1. CDR1 MDHEN and CDR2 SYDVKM come from the germline V gene. The CDR3 extends over 13 amino acids. The CDR3 loop is CASRARRDTEAFF. Variable domain in full (rest from reference TRBV28 and TRBJ1-1): DVKVTQSSRYLVKRTGEKVFLECVQDMDHENMFWYRQDPGLGLRLIYFSYDVKMKEKGDIPEGYSVSREKKERFSLILESASTNQTSMYLCASRARRDTEAFFGQGTRLTVV.

The rearrangement links TRBV5-1 to TRBJ2-3; with no DNA, the TCRdb D assignment of TRBD1 cannot be verified. The CDR3 totals 17 residues. The germline CDR1 and CDR2 sequences are SGHRS and YFSETQ. The CDR3 sequence: CASSLGPTGGISDTQYF.

The rearrangement uses TRBV27 and TRBJ1-5; TCRdb outputs TRBD1, but without DNA this stays unchecked. CDR3 length: 15 residues. Germline V lookup: CDR1 MNHEY, CDR2 SMNVEV (reference sequence). The CDR3 here is CASSLTGIYNQPQHF.

The chain is built from TRBV10-3 and TRBJ1-6. The CDR3 sequence is 14 residues long. Germline V gene sequence: CDR1 ENHRY, CDR2 SYGVKD. CDR3 sequence reads: CAISESGRDSPLHF.

The chain combines TRBV27 with TRBJ1-2. Germline loops: CDR1 MNHEY, CDR2 SMNVEV (reference sequence). The CDR3 spans 14 residues. The CDR3 is CASSFSGNNYGYTF.

The chain carries TRBV20-1 and TRBJ2-1; TCRdb's D call, TRBD2, is unchecked because there is no DNA. The CDR3 runs 16 residues. Germline V gene lookup returns CDR1 DFQATT and CDR2 SNEGSKA (reference sequence). The CDR3 region is CSASFLLAGAWNEQFF.

The V gene is TRBV12-3 or TRBV12-4, the J gene TRBJ2-7; TCRdb reports TRBD1, a call that lacks DNA to check it against. The CDR3 runs 14 residues. CDR3 sequence reads: CASSFGGGSYEQYF.

This sequence joins TRBV4-2 and TRBJ2-7; the D gene TCRdb calls, TRBD1, cannot be checked with no DNA. The CDR3 extends over 16 amino acids. Germline CDR1 reads LGHNA; CDR2 reads YNFKEQ. CDR3 sequence: CASSFNQQGAPHEQYF.

The V call is TRBV10-2, the J call TRBJ2-1. The CDR3 spans 12 residues. Germline values: CDR1 WSHSY, CDR2 SAAADI. The CDR3 here is CASSERGSEQFF.

The chain is built from TRBV5-1 and TRBJ2-3; the D call from TCRdb, TRBD1, cannot be confirmed without DNA. Germline V gene lookup returns CDR1 SGHRS and CDR2 YFSETQ. The CDR3 totals 15 residues. This CDR3 is CASSGGTWSTDTQYF.

The rearrangement joins TRBV6-2 or TRBV6-3 to TRBJ1-6; the TRBD1 assignment by TCRdb is unverifiable without DNA. This CDR3 has 16 amino acids. The germline gives CDR1 MNHEY, CDR2 SVGEGT. The CDR3 reads CASSYPRTGVNSHLHF.

J is TRBJ1-3 and V is TRBV12-3 or TRBV12-4. This CDR3 comprises 14 residues. The CDR3 sequence is CASSFAGSGNTIYF.

The rearrangement joins TRBV15 to TRBJ2-7; absent DNA, TCRdb's TRBD1 call cannot be checked. The V gene's germline CDR1 is LNHNV and CDR2 YYDKDF (reference sequence). This CDR3 is 16 amino acids long. The CDR3 loop is CATSREAGTSSYEQYF.

The V call is TRBV12-3 or TRBV12-4, the J call TRBJ1-5; the TCRdb D gene call, TRBD1, has no DNA to confirm it. The CDR3 has 14 residues. CDR3 in amino acids: CASSLGGYNQPQHF.

The CDR3 here is CSAPSGNTEAFF. This sequence joins TRBV20-1 and TRBJ1-1. The CDR3 loop spans 12 amino acids. The V gene's germline CDR1 is DFQATT and CDR2 SNEGSKA (reference sequence).

CDR3 in amino acids: CASSQVVGQGGYEQYF. This chain links TRBV4-1 with TRBJ2-7; TCRdb lists TRBD1, though no DNA is available to test this call. The germline CDR1 and CDR2 sequences are MGHRA and YSYEKL. This CDR3 is 16 amino acids long.

The chain uses TRBV11-3 and TRBJ2-2; TCRdb designates TRBD1, a call that cannot be tested without DNA. CDR1 is SGHNT and CDR2 is YENEEA in the germline V gene. The CDR3 loop spans 15 amino acids. CDR3 loop: CASSSVPGRTGELFF. The full variable domain, in which reference TRBV11-3 and TRBJ2-2 provide the parts outside the CDR3, is EAGVVQSPRYKIIEKKQPVAFWCNPISGHNTLYWYLQNLGQGPELLIRYENEEAVDDSQLPKDRFSAERLKGVDSTLKIQPAELGDSAVYLCASSSVPGRTGELFFGEGSRLTVL.

The V gene is TRBV7-6, the J gene TRBJ1-3; as DNA is missing, the TRBD1 call by TCRdb cannot be tested. The germline V gene encodes CDR1 SGHVS and CDR2 FNYEAQ. The CDR3 is 15 amino acids. CDR3 region: CASSRDRFSGNTIYF. The entire variable domain, with the rest obtained from reference TRBV7-6 and TRBJ1-3, is as follows: GAGVSQSPRYKVTKRGQDVALRCDPISGHVSLYWYRQALGQGPEFLTYFNYEAQQDKSGLPNDRFSAERPEGSISTLTIQRTEQRDSAMYRCASSRDRFSGNTIYFGEGSWLTVV.

This chain joins TRBV12-3 or TRBV12-4 and TRBJ1-1. This CDR3 comprises 14 residues. This chain's CDR3 is CASNFDIGNTEAFF.

The CDR3 loop reads CSARDHGQGEAYEQYF. This chain joins TRBV20-1 and TRBJ2-7; TCRdb returns TRBD1, unconfirmable since there is no DNA. The germline V gene has CDR1 DFQATT and CDR2 SNEGSKA (reference sequence). The CDR3 has 16 amino acids.

V and J are TRBV27 and TRBJ1-2; TCRdb selects TRBD1, and the lack of DNA leaves this call unchecked. Germline V lookup: CDR1 MNHEY, CDR2 SMNVEV (reference sequence). The CDR3 covers 15 residues. The CDR3 here is CASSLSGQGVGGYTF.

The chain uses TRBV6-5 and TRBJ1-1; TCRdb's assignment of TRBD1 cannot be checked, as there is no DNA. Germline V gene data show CDR1 as MNHEY and CDR2 as SVGAGI. The CDR3 runs to 16 residues. The CDR3: CASSYYRDRGITEAFF.

The chain joins TRBV12-2 to TRBJ2-5; TCRdb's D call, TRBD2, is unchecked because there is no DNA. TRBV12-2 is a documented pseudogene. The CDR3 runs to 17 residues. The CDR3 here is CASRLESGLAGRETQYF.

The V and J genes are TRBV11-2 and TRBJ1-4. This CDR3 is 13 amino acids long. Germline loops: CDR1 SGHAT, CDR2 FQNNGV. The CDR3: CASNPGGAEKLFF.

This chain links TRBV11-2 with TRBJ1-2. Germline V gene lookup returns CDR1 SGHAT and CDR2 FQNNGV. This CDR3 is 13 amino acids long. The CDR3 protein is CASSLAQVRGYTF.

J is TRBJ1-2 and V is TRBV7-2; without DNA, the TCRdb call of TRBD1 cannot be checked. The CDR3 contains 15 residues. From germline, CDR1 is SGHTA and CDR2 FQGNSA. CDR3 region: CASSLNRGRSYGYTF.